This TCR beta chain was observed in a study of cytomegalovirus exposure and HLA in healthy donors. About this clone: The antigen is unknown.

A multiplex PCR was run with 60 Vbeta primers and 13 Jbeta primers. The table came from immunoSEQ multiplex PCR; TCRdb's copy has only in-frame clones and leaves some out. This sample yields tens of thousands of clones, of which around 89% are seen a single time; 12% belongs to the top ten. The study's findings and limits: Most of the TCR beta V segments (in an earlier analysis) were productive either about 87% or about 30% of the time. As confirmed in vitro, a few CMV-associated chains were specific for CMV antigens.

The specimen was PBMCs. The TCR sequence derives from a woman aged 25 to 39 in good health and CMV-seropositive.

This CDR3 reads CASSHRDSNEQFF. CDR3 DNA: TGTGCCAGCAGTCACCGGGACTCGAATGAGCAGTTCTTC. The chain recombines TRBV6-4 with TRBJ2-1; possible D gene TRBD2, 6 bases. The CDR3 totals 13 residues. Germline CDR1 MRHNA, CDR2 SNTAGT. Trimming removed 5 bases from V and 7 bases from J, with 12 bases in between.